One sample yielded the 27 T cell receptor beta chains listed below, sequenced in a study of T cells in Graves' hyperthyroidism and ophthalmopathy. There were TCR beta CDR3 regions amplified from RNA transcripts. HTBI primers drove first-round RT-PCR of the TCR CDR3. TCRdb ran MiXCR on the multiplex PCR reads and lists one entry per CDR3 protein. The sample lists 200,000 to 300,000 distinct CDR3 sequences; about a sixth were seen once. The sequencing input was blood. These TCRs come from a woman aged 18-29 years with Graves' ophthalmopathy.

This clonotype has a count of ten or more. This chain connects TRBV20-1 to TRBJ2-5, with D tentatively TRBD2 (6 bases). V lost 5 bases and J lost 8, with 39 bases in between. This CDR3 has 20 residues. The germline CDR1 and CDR2 sequences are DFQATT and SNEGSKA (reference sequence). The DNA for the CDR3 is TGCAGTGCTCTACAATCTCAATTGGAGAGAGCGGGCCCGGGATTTGATACCCAGTACTTC. It translates to CSALQSQLERAGPGFDTQYF.

This clonotype was observed at least ten times. This chain connects TRBV11-2 to TRBJ2-7; TRBD1 matches 9 bases. The V gene end was trimmed by 0 bases and the J gene end by 4 bases; junction bases not matched to a gene: 4. The CDR3 has 15 amino acids. Germline CDR1 SGHAT, CDR2 FQNNGV. This chain's CDR3 is CASSLELGQGYEQYF. CDR3 bases: TGTGCCAGCAGCTTAGAACTGGGACAGGGATACGAGCAGTACTTC.

This clonotype was recorded at least ten times. The genes are TRBV20-1 and TRBJ2-1, with 10 bases aligning to TRBD2. Germline V gene data show CDR1 as DFQATT and CDR2 as SNEGSKA (reference sequence). This CDR3 has 17 residues. J lost 4 bases, V lost 0 bases, and 9 bases had no gene match. CDR3 bases: TGCAGTGCTAGAGATAAAACGAGTAGCGGGAGGTACAATGAGCAGTTCTTC. Amino acid sequence: CSARDKTSSGRYNEQFF.

This clonotype was seen just once. A read error may account for a junction end that differs from germline. The chain links TRBV28 to TRBJ1-2; 8 bases are shared with TRBD1. The length of the CDR3 is 13 residues. Germline V lookup: CDR1 MDHEN, CDR2 SYDVKM. CDR3 nucleotides: TGTGCCAGCAGGCCGGGACAGGTCTATAGCTACACCTTC. It yields the protein CASRPGQVYSYTF.

This clonotype occurred many times. V is TRBV20-1 and J is TRBJ2-5; D is ambiguous. Germline V gene data show CDR1 as DFQATT and CDR2 as SNEGSKA (reference sequence). V dropped 6 bases and J dropped 4 bases, with 15 bases sitting between them. CDR3 length: 13 residues. CDR3 nucleotide sequence: TGCAGTGCCCCCCCCCCTTGGGGAGAGACCCAGTACTTC. Its protein product is CSAPPPWGETQYF.

This clonotype was observed at least ten times. The CDR3 loop reads CSVESGRNADTQYF. The CDR3 bases are TGCAGCGTTGAATCCGGGAGAAACGCAGATACGCAGTATTTT. The rearrangement uses TRBV29-1 and TRBJ2-3, with D maybe TRBD2 (6 bases). The germline V gene has CDR1 SQVTM and CDR2 ANQGSEA. This CDR3 has 14 amino acids. Between the trimmed V and J ends, which lost 2 bases and 4 bases, there was a span of 13 bases.

The V call is TRBV4-2, the J call TRBJ1-1; no reliable D call. Per germline, CDR1 LGHNA and CDR2 YNFKEQ. The CDR3 runs 15 residues. The germline V and J ends were trimmed by 0 bases and 2 bases, with 10 bases remaining between them. CDR3 in amino acids: CASSQEVGSNTEAFF. The CDR3, as DNA: TGTGCCAGCAGCCAAGAGGTCGGAAGTAACACTGAAGCTTTCTTT.

This clonotype was recorded many times. The CDR3 bases are TGTGCCAGCAGTTCTAACCGACTAGCGGGAGTCCTGGTCGAGCAGTACTTC. Encoded protein: CASSSNRLAGVLVEQYF. The chain carries TRBV28 and TRBJ2-7; 12 positions agree with TRBD2. The V gene end was trimmed by 4 bases and the J gene end by 6 bases; junction bases not matched to a gene: 13. The CDR3 spans 17 residues. The germline V gene encodes CDR1 MDHEN and CDR2 SYDVKM.

With regard to this clonotype: A much larger clone is a single base away; this may be a read error. The conserved final phenylalanine or tryptophan is absent from the CDR3, which likely points to a read error. The chain uses TRBV5-1 and TRBJ2-5, with D possibly being TRBD1 (6 bases). V was pared by 0 bases and J by 4 bases, with 13 bases between. Germline V gene sequence: CDR1 SGHRS, CDR2 YFSETQ. This CDR3 has 15 amino acids. The chain's CDR3 is CASSLVGDKGETQYL. The DNA for the CDR3 is TGCGCCAGCAGCTTGGTTGGGGACAAGGGAGAGACCCAGTACCTC.

This clonotype was counted at least ten times. The chain carries TRBV7-8 and TRBJ1-6; 7 bases are a match to TRBD1. CDR3 length equals 16 residues. Looked up from germline, CDR1 is SGHVS and CDR2 is FQNEAQ. V lost 5 bases, J lost 10 bases, and 14 bases stayed unmatched. The CDR3 DNA follows: TGTGCCAGCAGCGATCACAGGGGTCAGCTCCCCTCACCCCTCCACTTT. Protein sequence: CASSDHRGQLPSPLHF. Drawing the rest from reference TRBV7-8 and TRBJ1-6, the complete variable domain is GAGVSQSPRYKVAKRGQDVALRCDPISGHVSLFWYQQALGQGPEFLTYFQNEAQLDKSGLPSDRFFAERPEGSVSTLKIQRTQQEDSAVYLCASSDHRGQLPSPLHFGNGTRLTVT.

In this sample, this clonotype turned up many times. The DNA is omitted, as the CDR3 cannot be located on it reliably, and the CDR3 follows TCRdb's listing. The chain couples TRBV13 to TRBJ2-7. Germline V gene lookup returns CDR1 PRHDT and CDR2 FYEKMQ (reference sequence). The CDR3 extends over 14 residues, inclusive of both ends. CDR3 amino acids: CASTFGSSSYEQYF.

Note on this clonotype: A read error may explain this, as a much larger clone is one base away. V is TRBV18 and J is TRBJ2-7; D remains unclear. CDR1 and CDR2 from the germline V gene are KGHSH and LQKENI. This CDR3 has 13 amino acids. Trimming took 8 bases from V and 6 from J, leaving 17 bases between them. DNA of the CDR3: TGTGCCAGCAGCCAAGTTACGGGCGGCGAGCAGTACTTC. It translates to CASSQVTGGEQYF. Looking up the rest from reference TRBV18 and TRBJ2-7 gives the full variable domain: NAGVMQNPRHLVRRRGQEARLRCSPMKGHSHVYWYRQLPEEGLKFMVYLQKENIIDESGMPKERFSAEFPKEGPSILRIQQVVRGDSAAYFCASSQVTGGEQYFGPGTRLTVT.

The chain couples TRBV3-1 to TRBJ2-7, with 13 bases fitting TRBD2. The CDR3 totals 13 residues. CDR1 LGHDT and CDR2 YNNKEL come from the germline V gene (reference sequence). J lost 9 bases, V lost 6 bases, and 5 bases had no gene match. The CDR3 reads CASSTLAGGRQYF. The CDR3 DNA reads TGTGCCAGCAGTACACTAGCGGGAGGGCGGCAGTACTTC.

This chain joins TRBV9 and TRBJ1-3; no reliable D call. Germline CDR1 is SGDLS and CDR2 is YYNGEE. Trimming cost V 4 bases and J 3 bases, with 8 bases left between them. The CDR3 contains 13 residues. The CDR3 coding sequence is TGTGCCAGCAGCCCCGATGGTGGAAACACCATATATTTT. Translation gives CASSPDGGNTIYF.

This clonotype was counted many times. The J gene is TRBJ2-5, the V gene TRBV7-9; TRBD2 matches at 11 bases. Germline V gene sequence: CDR1 SEHNR, CDR2 FQNEAQ (reference sequence). The V and J ends lost 6 bases and 0 bases, in that order; junction bases with no gene match: 0. This CDR3 is built from 14 residues. CDR3 in amino acids: CASRTSGNQETQYF. CDR3 nucleotide sequence: TGTGCCAGCAGGACTAGCGGGAACCAAGAGACCCAGTACTTC.

This clonotype was found many times. This CDR3 is CASSERSGANVLTF. The CDR3 region has the DNA TGTGCCAGCAGTGAACGCTCTGGGGCCAACGTCCTGACTTTC. The chain is built from TRBV2 and TRBJ2-6, with D hard to call. Trimming shortened V by 2 bases and J by 0 bases, and 2 bases separated the two germline ends. The CDR3 loop spans 14 amino acids. Germline V gene sequence: CDR1 SNHLY, CDR2 FYNNEI.

This clonotype was seen ten or more times. This chain links TRBV2 with TRBJ2-7, with TRBD1 matching over 8 bases. V dropped 4 bases and J dropped 5; count of bases not matched to a gene: 7. Germline CDR1 and CDR2: SNHLY and FYNNEI. This CDR3 region has 14 residues. The CDR3 is CASSGQGARHEQYF. The CDR3 region has the DNA TGTGCCAGCAGTGGCCAGGGGGCTCGTCACGAGCAGTACTTC.

V gene TRBV5-1 combines with J gene TRBJ2-1; TRBD1 agrees at 7 bases. V was clipped by 4 bases and J by 7 bases; unmatched bases: 11. The CDR3 consists of 15 residues. The germline V gene encodes CDR1 SGHRS and CDR2 YFSETQ. The CDR3: CASSVGTASPNEQFF. The DNA for the CDR3 is TGCGCCAGCAGCGTCGGGACAGCCAGCCCAAATGAGCAGTTCTTC.

This clonotype was observed a handful of times. This chain joins TRBV28 and TRBJ1-5; a possible D gene is TRBD1 (5 bases). Trimming removed 6 bases at V and 8 bases at J, with 14 bases between. Germline V gives CDR1 MDHEN, CDR2 SYDVKM. The CDR3 is made up of 13 amino acids. The CDR3 loop is CASSITGSKPQHF. CDR3 sequence (DNA): TGTGCCAGCAGCATCACAGGTTCCAAGCCCCAGCATTTT.

This clonotype has ten or more counts. The chain is built from TRBV2 and TRBJ2-2; TRBD2 matches at 9 bases. Germline CDR1 SNHLY, CDR2 FYNNEI. V gave up 6 bases and J gave up 6 bases; unmatched junction bases: 8. The CDR3 is 15 residues long. The CDR3 region has the DNA TGTGCCAGCAGCGCCGCCCGCGGGAGGGCCGGGGAGCTGTTTTTT. Translating it yields CASSAARGRAGELFF.

This clonotype was detected many times. This sequence joins TRBV7-9 and TRBJ2-7; D possibly uses TRBD1 or TRBD2 (5 bases each). CDR1 is SEHNR and CDR2 is FQNEAQ in the germline V gene (reference sequence). V lost 5 bases to trimming and J lost 3 bases, with 17 bases between them. This CDR3 spans 15 amino acids. The CDR3 sequence is CASSHGDPQLYEQYF. The DNA of the CDR3 is TGTGCCAGCAGCCATGGGGACCCGCAGCTCTACGAGCAGTACTTC.

This clonotype appeared a few times. The chain is built from TRBV2 and TRBJ1-6; TRBD1 aligns across 11 bases. Losses at the gene ends were 8 bases for V and 8 bases for J; bases not matched to a gene: 2. The CDR3 runs to 13 residues. Germline CDR1 is SNHLY and CDR2 is FYNNEI. The CDR3 reads CASGGQGDSPLHF. The CDR3 nucleotides read TGTGCCAGCGGGGGACAGGGGGATTCACCCCTCCACTTT. The complete variable domain, with remaining parts taken from reference TRBV2 and TRBJ1-6, reads EPEVTQTPSHQVTQMGQEVILRCVPISNHLYFYWYRQILGQKVEFLVSFYNNEISEKSEIFDDQFSVERPDGSNFTLKIRSTKLEDSAMYFCASGGQGDSPLHFGNGTRLTVT.

The CDR3, as DNA: TGCAGTGCTTCCAGCGGGAGGTACAATGAGCAGTTCTTC. Its protein product is CSASSGRYNEQFF. The chain joins TRBV20-1 to TRBJ2-1, with TRBD2 identical over 9 bases. CDR1 is DFQATT and CDR2 is SNEGSKA in the germline V gene (reference sequence). The CDR3 length is 13 residues. V dropped 5 bases and J dropped 4; count of bases not matched to a gene: 3.

This clonotype was counted at least ten times. The chain combines TRBV9 with TRBJ2-5, with 9 bases aligning to TRBD2. The junction had 5 bases not matched to a gene; V was cut back by 4 bases and J by 4 bases. The CDR3 length is 14 residues. Per the germline V gene, CDR1 is SGDLS and CDR2 is YYNGEE. The CDR3 bases are TGTGCCAGCAGCCCCGGACTAGCGAGAGAGACCCAGTACTTC. Amino acid sequence: CASSPGLARETQYF.

This clonotype was detected ten times or more. V is TRBV3-1 and J is TRBJ2-5, with no clear D. Per germline, CDR1 LGHDT and CDR2 YNNKEL (reference sequence). This CDR3 has 13 residues. V was trimmed by 3 bases and J by 2 bases, leaving 7 bases between them. The CDR3 region is CASSHVRQETQYF. The DNA for the CDR3 is TGTGCCAGCAGCCATGTTCGGCAAGAGACCCAGTACTTC.

This clonotype showed up many times. The chain is built from TRBV28 and TRBJ2-1; 8 bases are shared with TRBD2. Germline V gene lookup returns CDR1 MDHEN and CDR2 SYDVKM. Trimming removed 3 bases from V and 3 bases from J; junction bases left unmatched: 7. The CDR3 length is 16 residues. For the CDR3, the DNA is TGTGCCAGCAGTTTTCAGGGGCTAGCGGGCTACAATGAGCAGTTCTTC. Its protein product is CASSFQGLAGYNEQFF.

At least ten counts were recorded for this clonotype. This chain links TRBV6-1 with TRBJ2-1; D assignment may be TRBD1 or TRBD2 (5 bases each). Germline CDR1 MNHNS, CDR2 SASEGT. V was cut by 10 bases and J by 2 bases, with 12 bases left in between. The CDR3 extends over 13 amino acids. CDR3 nucleotides: TGTGCCACCCGCCTGGGGGCCTACAATGAGCAGTTCTTC. Translation gives CATRLGAYNEQFF.